The 25 T cell receptor beta chains presented below share a single source sample, sequenced in a study of OX40 agonist ivuxolimab in advanced cancers. Produced via immunoSEQ multiplex PCR; TCRdb's table is partial and in-frame only. The data hold about 82,000 clones, with 85% to 90% observed a single time. This specimen was CD4+ or CD8+ T cells sorted from blood, taken in a trial of the OX40 agonist ivuxolimab. These receptors all stem from an adult with an advanced solid tumor such as melanoma, head and neck, liver or kidney cancer.

The chain recombines TRBV7-2 with TRBJ1-1; D gene unclear. V dropped 7 bases and J dropped 5 bases, with 17 bases sitting between them. The CDR3 has 14 residues. The germline V gene has CDR1 SGHTA and CDR2 FQGNSA. CDR3 amino acids: CASTFSPAGTEAFF. The CDR3 DNA reads TGTGCCAGCACTTTCAGCCCGGCAGGTACTGAAGCTTTCTTT.

This sequence joins TRBV2 and TRBJ1-6; 7 nucleotides match TRBD1. Looked up from germline, CDR1 is SNHLY and CDR2 is FYNNEI. Trimming cost V 4 bases and J 5 bases; bases outside gene matches: 5. This CDR3 region has 15 residues. The CDR3 here is CASSGTGRDNSPLHF. For the CDR3, the DNA is TGTGCCAGCAGTGGGACAGGCAGGGATAATTCACCCCTCCACTTT.

The chain recombines TRBV5-6 with TRBJ2-7, with TRBD1 as a possible D gene (6 bases). CDR3 length: 15 amino acids. CDR1 and CDR2 from the germline V gene are SGHDT and YYEEEE. Trimming left V 1 base short and J 0 bases short, with 11 bases between. The CDR3 protein is CASSLLPGASYEQYF. CDR3 coding DNA: TGTGCCAGCAGCTTGTTGCCAGGGGCCTCCTACGAGCAGTACTTC.

This chain links TRBV18 with TRBJ2-1; D assignment may be TRBD1 or TRBD2 (5 bases each). The V gene lost 0 bases and the J gene lost 4 bases, with 10 bases spanning the gap. CDR3 length equals 15 residues. Germline V gene lookup returns CDR1 KGHSH and CDR2 LQKENI. CDR3 sequence: CASSPPVGAYNEQFF. DNA of the CDR3: TGTGCCAGCTCACCACCGGTCGGGGCATACAATGAGCAGTTCTTC. Looking up the rest from reference TRBV18 and TRBJ2-1 gives the full variable domain: NAGVMQNPRHLVRRRGQEARLRCSPMKGHSHVYWYRQLPEEGLKFMVYLQKENIIDESGMPKERFSAEFPKEGPSILRIQQVVRGDSAAYFCASSPPVGAYNEQFFGPGTRLTVL.

The V and J genes are TRBV7-2 and TRBJ2-7, with 7 bases that match TRBD2. Germline CDR1 and CDR2: SGHTA and FQGNSA. The CDR3 consists of 16 residues. The V segment lost 4 bases and the J segment 0 bases; nucleotides outside the gene matches: 9. The CDR3 region is CASSSGASGSSYEQYF. The CDR3 bases are TGTGCCAGCAGCTCCGGAGCTAGCGGCAGCTCCTACGAGCAGTACTTC.

The rearrangement joins TRBV18 to TRBJ1-5; D call uncertain. The CDR3 has 13 amino acids. The V end lost 3 bases, the J end lost 3 bases, and 6 bases lay between the germline ends. Germline loops: CDR1 KGHSH, CDR2 LQKENI. This chain's CDR3 is CASSPVSNQPQHF. In nucleotides, the CDR3 is TGTGCCAGCTCACCCGTCTCCAATCAGCCCCAGCATTTT.

The chain uses TRBV7-8 and TRBJ2-2; no firm D call. Deletions cut 1 base from V and 9 bases from J, with 12 bases between. This CDR3 contains 14 residues. Germline V gives CDR1 SGHVS, CDR2 FQNEAQ. CDR3 region: CASSLDLANRELFF. Written as DNA, the CDR3 is TGTGCCAGCAGCTTAGATTTGGCGAATCGGGAGCTGTTTTTT.

The CDR3 region has the DNA TGCGCCAGCAGTTCCGGACAGGGGTACGCAGATACGCAGTATTTT. This sequence encodes CASSSGQGYADTQYF. The rearrangement links TRBV4-3 to TRBJ2-3; TRBD1 aligns across 9 bases. The length of the CDR3 is 15 residues. Germline V CDR1 and CDR2: LGHNA, YSLEER. Trimming took 6 bases from V and 4 from J; bases not matched to a gene: 8.

This chain uses TRBV6-5 with TRBJ1-3; D gene unclear. CDR3 length: 15 amino acids. Germline V gives CDR1 MNHEY, CDR2 SVGAGI. Trimming pared 3 bases from V and 0 bases from J, leaving 9 bases between. The CDR3 sequence: CASSYNAGSGNTIYF. The CDR3 nucleotides read TGTGCCAGCAGTTATAACGCCGGCTCTGGAAACACCATATATTTT.

This chain uses TRBV10-3 with TRBJ2-1; TRBD1 might be the D (5 bases). Trimming took off 2 bases at V and 1 base at J, with 6 bases between the two ends. This CDR3 is 14 amino acids long. In germline, CDR1 is ENHRY, CDR2 SYGVKD. For the CDR3, the DNA is TGTGCCATCAGTGAGAGGGGATCCTACAATGAGCAGTTCTTC. It specifies CAISERGSYNEQFF.

The rearrangement joins TRBV7-2 to TRBJ2-7; a weak D match, TRBD2 (5 bases). The CDR3 spans 16 residues. Germline V gene lookup returns CDR1 SGHTA and CDR2 FQGNSA. V was clipped by 2 bases and J by 6 bases, with 20 bases between them. The CDR3 bases are TGTGCCAGCAGCTTACAGGTGGGCCGAGGGCTCTCCGAGCAGTACTTC. Its translation: CASSLQVGRGLSEQYF.

The V call is TRBV29-1, the J call TRBJ1-1, with a tentative D call TRBD1 (6 bases). From germline, CDR1 is SQVTM and CDR2 ANQGSEA. Trimming removed 7 bases from V and 0 bases from J, with 15 bases in between. This CDR3 contains 14 residues. The CDR3 DNA reads TGCAGCGCCCAGAGGGACAACATGAACACTGAAGCTTTCTTT. Its protein product is CSAQRDNMNTEAFF.

This clone was seen only once. The V and J genes are TRBV6-5 and TRBJ1-5; unclear D gene. Germline V CDR1 and CDR2: MNHEY, SVGAGI. Trimming cost V 0 bases and J 3 bases, with 3 bases left between them. The CDR3 runs to 13 residues. CDR3: CASSYSNNQPQHF. CDR3 DNA: TGTGCCAGCAGTTACTCTAACAATCAGCCCCAGCATTTT.

This sequence joins TRBV9 and TRBJ1-3; D is uncertain. In germline, CDR1 is SGDLS, CDR2 YYNGEE. The V and J ends lost 0 bases and 0 bases respectively, with 10 bases between them. The CDR3 loop spans 16 amino acids. CDR3 sequence reads: CASSVGIGYSGNTIYF. The CDR3 nucleotides are TGTGCCAGCAGCGTAGGGATAGGATACTCTGGAAACACCATATATTTT.

The J gene is TRBJ2-2, the V gene TRBV5-1; possibly TRBD2 for D (6 bases). Looked up from germline, CDR1 is SGHRS and CDR2 is YFSETQ. The CDR3 covers 18 residues. V was cut by 3 bases and J by 1 base, with 19 bases left in between. CDR3 DNA: TGCGCCAGCAGCTCCGTGGGTGTCAGCGGGTTGAACACCGGGGAGCTGTTTTTT. Protein sequence: CASSSVGVSGLNTGELFF. Based on the CDR3 plus reference TRBV5-1 and TRBJ2-2, the full variable domain is KAGVTQTPRYLIKTRGQQVTLSCSPISGHRSVSWYQQTPGQGLQFLFEYFSETQRNKGNFPGRFSGRQFSNSRSEMNVSTLELGDSALYLCASSSVGVSGLNTGELFFGEGSRLTVL.

The J gene is TRBJ2-6, the V gene TRBV28; D is undetermined. The CDR3 has 16 residues. Germline CDR1 MDHEN, CDR2 SYDVKM. V was pared by 4 bases and J by 0 bases, with 10 bases between. The CDR3: CASSSRHHSGANVLTF. Here the CDR3 DNA reads TGTGCCAGCAGTTCTCGGCACCACTCTGGGGCCAACGTCCTGACTTTC.

This chain joins TRBV28 and TRBJ2-6; no firm D call. Trimming stripped 7 bases from V and 2 bases from J, with 12 bases between. Germline V CDR1 and CDR2: MDHEN, SYDVKM. CDR3 length: 15 amino acids. The CDR3, as DNA: TGTGCCAGCACCCTCGCGACGGCTGGGGCCAACGTCCTGACTTTC. Its translation is CASTLATAGANVLTF.

The chain combines TRBV10-2 with TRBJ2-7; D is uncertain. Deletions cut 6 bases from V and 3 bases from J, with 15 bases between. Germline V lookup: CDR1 WSHSY, CDR2 SAAADI. The CDR3 covers 14 residues. The CDR3 loop is CASSVKAPNYEQYV. The CDR3 coding sequence is TGCGCCAGCAGCGTGAAAGCCCCGAACTACGAGCAGTACGTC.

This clone came up a few times. The chain carries TRBV6-1 and TRBJ2-2; unclear D gene. The V end lost 4 bases, the J end lost 11 bases, and 14 bases lay between the germline ends. The germline V gene encodes CDR1 MNHNS and CDR2 SASEGT. This CDR3 is built from 13 residues. CDR3 residues: CASSVLRVGELFF. Here the CDR3 DNA reads TGTGCCAGCAGTGTATTGAGAGTAGGCGAGCTGTTTTTT.

CDR3 sequence reads: CASSYSPERKQYF. The DNA of the CDR3 is TGTGCCAGCAGTTACTCTCCAGAAAGAAAGCAGTACTTC. The chain is built from TRBV6-5 and TRBJ2-7; D not resolved. Trimming left V 0 bases short and J 8 bases short, with 11 bases between. Germline V lookup: CDR1 MNHEY, CDR2 SVGAGI. CDR3 length equals 13 residues.

The chain carries TRBV5-1 and TRBJ1-1, with 8 bases lining up with TRBD1. Germline CDR1 SGHRS, CDR2 YFSETQ. After removal of 4 bases from V and 4 bases from J, the junction contained 6 bases not matched to a gene. CDR3 length equals 14 residues. The CDR3 nucleotides read TGCGCCAGCAGCAACACAGGGGGGTCCACTGAAGCTTTCTTT. Translated, it gives CASSNTGGSTEAFF.

This chain connects TRBV7-2 to TRBJ2-1, with 10 bases lining up with TRBD2. This CDR3 region has 19 residues. V lost 5 bases to trimming and J lost 0 bases; unmatched junction nucleotides: 13. Germline loops: CDR1 SGHTA, CDR2 FQGNSA. This chain's CDR3 is CASSNRGGLAPSSYNEQFF. The DNA for the CDR3 is TGTGCCAGCAGCAATAGGGGGGGACTAGCGCCGAGCTCCTACAATGAGCAGTTCTTC.

This clone was observed a single time. The V and J genes are TRBV11-1 and TRBJ2-4; D unresolved. The CDR3 length is 12 residues. Germline V lookup: CDR1 SGHAT, CDR2 FQDESV (reference sequence). Trimming removed 2 bases from V and 11 bases from J, with 10 bases in between. CDR3 protein: CASSLLGGLQYF. CDR3 in DNA: TGTGCCAGCAGCTTATTGGGCGGACTTCAGTACTTC.

The CDR3 sequence is CASSLYGGGPYEQYF. In nucleotides, the CDR3 is TGCGCCAGCAGCTTGTATGGGGGAGGGCCCTACGAGCAGTACTTC. The V call is TRBV5-1, the J call TRBJ2-7, with 7 bases lining up with TRBD2. CDR1 is SGHRS, CDR2 YFSETQ, per germline. V gave up 1 base and J gave up 2 bases; unmatched junction bases: 6. This CDR3 spans 15 amino acids.

The V call is TRBV10-3, the J call TRBJ2-3, with D possibly matching TRBD2 (6 bases). This CDR3 is built from 14 residues. The ends were cut back, 6 bases at V and 0 bases at J, with 10 bases in the middle. Per germline, CDR1 ENHRY and CDR2 SYGVKD. The CDR3 spells CAIRGSGSTDTQYF. The DNA of the CDR3 is TGTGCCATCAGGGGGAGCGGGAGCACAGATACGCAGTATTTT.